This is a list of T cell receptor beta chains from one sample in a study of technical replicates of blood from a handful of donors. Method: immunoSEQ multiplex PCR; TCRdb's copy keeps in-frame clones and lacks some. This sample has approximately 97,000 clones, with about 95% found just once. Sequencing input: T cells isolated from PBMCs. These receptors came from a human donor in good health. Each CDR3 is given with its conserved first and last residue. Fields, in order: clone size, V gene, J gene, D gene, CDR3 DNA, CDR3 protein. A D gene is named only where the DNA matches it firmly. Clone size appears in some rows only: once, few, many, or a class for an expanded clone.

clone size: once
V gene: TRBV2
J gene: TRBJ2-3
D gene: NA
CDR3 DNA: TGTGCCAGCAGTGCCGGGTCCCTCTTCACAGATACGCAGTATTTT
CDR3 protein: CASSAGSLFTDTQYF

clone size: NA
V gene: TRBV10-3
J gene: TRBJ1-2
D gene: NA
CDR3 DNA: TGTGCCATCAGTGAATCTTTGGACAGTTCCTATGGCTACACCTTC
CDR3 protein: CAISESLDSSYGYTF

clone size: NA
V gene: TRBV9
J gene: TRBJ2-3
D gene: TRBD2
CDR3 DNA: TGTGCCAGCAGCACGGGACTAGCGGGAGCTGTAGATACGCAGTATTTT
CDR3 protein: CASSTGLAGAVDTQYF

clone size: NA
V gene: TRBV30
J gene: TRBJ2-5
D gene: NA
CDR3 DNA: TGTGCCTGGAGTGCGGGGAGCGAGACCCAGTACTTC
CDR3 protein: CAWSAGSETQYF

clone size: NA
V gene: TRBV11-3
J gene: TRBJ1-3
D gene: NA
CDR3 DNA: TGTGCCAGCAGCCCAGGAAACACCATATATTTT
CDR3 protein: CASSPGNTIYF

clone size: NA
V gene: TRBV5-3
J gene: TRBJ2-7
D gene: NA
CDR3 DNA: TGTGCCAGAAGCTTGGAGGGAGGTTTTGGGGAATCCTACGAGCAGTACTTC
CDR3 protein: CARSLEGGFGESYEQYF

clone size: NA
V gene: TRBV19
J gene: TRBJ1-2
D gene: NA
CDR3 DNA: TGTGCCAGTAGTATCCGGGGTGGGTATGGCTACACCTTC
CDR3 protein: CASSIRGGYGYTF

clone size: NA
V gene: TRBV27
J gene: TRBJ1-5
D gene: TRBD1
CDR3 DNA: TGTGCCAGCAGTTTCAGGATAGGGGGCCCGATGACTCAGCCCCAGCATTTT
CDR3 protein: CASSFRIGGPMTQPQHF

clone size: NA
V gene: TRBV27
J gene: TRBJ2-1
D gene: NA
CDR3 DNA: TGTGCCAGCAGTTCCGTGGTGCAAACTAATGAGCAGTTCTTC
CDR3 protein: CASSSVVQTNEQFF

clone size: NA
V gene: TRBV10-3
J gene: TRBJ2-5
D gene: TRBD2
CDR3 DNA: TGTGCCATCAGTGAGTCAGCGGGAGACGAGACCCAGTACTTC
CDR3 protein: CAISESAGDETQYF

clone size: NA
V gene: TRBV6-5
J gene: TRBJ2-1
D gene: NA
CDR3 DNA: TGTGCCAGCAGTAAAATAAATGAGCAGTTCTTC
CDR3 protein: CASSKINEQFF

clone size: NA
V gene: TRBV6-5
J gene: TRBJ1-3
D gene: NA
CDR3 DNA: TGTGCCAGCAGTCCTAGGGGGAACTCTGGAAACACCATATATTTT
CDR3 protein: CASSPRGNSGNTIYF

clone size: NA
V gene: TRBV7-2
J gene: TRBJ2-3
D gene: TRBD2
CDR3 DNA: TGTGCCAGCAGCTTGACTAGCGGGAGAATGGATACGCAGTATTTT
CDR3 protein: CASSLTSGRMDTQYF

clone size: NA
V gene: TRBV9
J gene: TRBJ2-7
D gene: TRBD2
CDR3 DNA: TGTGCCAGCAGCGTGGGAGGGATTAGCTCCTACGAGCAGTACTTC
CDR3 protein: CASSVGGISSYEQYF

clone size: once
V gene: TRBV9
J gene: TRBJ2-1
D gene: NA
CDR3 DNA: TGTGCCAGCAGCCCAATAGGAGGGCTCTACAATGAGCAGTTCTTC
CDR3 protein: CASSPIGGLYNEQFF

clone size: NA
V gene: TRBV21-1
J gene: TRBJ2-3
D gene: NA
CDR3 DNA: TGTGCCAGCAGCAACGCAGCTAGTCGGTATGCAGATACGCAGTATTTT
CDR3 protein: CASSNAASRYADTQYF

clone size: NA
V gene: TRBV7-6
J gene: TRBJ2-3
D gene: TRBD2
CDR3 DNA: TGTGCCAGCAGCAGACTAGCGGGAGGGTATGATGGCACAGATACGCAGTATTTT
CDR3 protein: CASSRLAGGYDGTDTQYF

clone size: NA
V gene: TRBV10-2
J gene: TRBJ2-7
D gene: NA
CDR3 DNA: TGCGCCAGCACCTTCGGGGGAACCTACGAGCAGTACTTC
CDR3 protein: CASTFGGTYEQYF

clone size: NA
V gene: TRBV27
J gene: TRBJ2-7
D gene: TRBD1
CDR3 DNA: TGTGCCAGCAGTTTTGGGCAGGGGGTCCGCGAGCAGTACTTC
CDR3 protein: CASSFGQGVREQYF

clone size: NA
V gene: TRBV28
J gene: TRBJ2-7
D gene: TRBD1
CDR3 DNA: TGTGCCAGCAGTCCACCGGGACAGGGGACCTACGAGCAGTACTTC
CDR3 protein: CASSPPGQGTYEQYF

clone size: NA
V gene: TRBV13
J gene: TRBJ2-7
D gene: TRBD2
CDR3 DNA: TGTGCCAGCAGCGTGGGACTAGCGGGAGACCATCGCTACGAGCAGTACTTC
CDR3 protein: CASSVGLAGDHRYEQYF

clone size: NA
V gene: TRBV18
J gene: TRBJ2-2
D gene: NA
CDR3 DNA: TGTGCCAGCTCACCCCGACAGGGAGGCACCGGGGAGCTGTTTTTT
CDR3 protein: CASSPRQGGTGELFF

clone size: NA
V gene: TRBV27
J gene: TRBJ2-7
D gene: TRBD2
CDR3 DNA: TGTGCCAGCAGTTATCGAACCGGGACTAGCGGTCCCTTTGACTACGAGCAGTACTTC
CDR3 protein: CASSYRTGTSGPFDYEQYF

clone size: NA
V gene: TRBV10-3
J gene: TRBJ1-2
D gene: TRBD1
CDR3 DNA: TGTGCCATCAGTGAGTCGAGACAGGGGTATGGCTACACCTTC
CDR3 protein: CAISESRQGYGYTF

clone size: NA
V gene: TRBV30
J gene: TRBJ2-3
D gene: NA
CDR3 DNA: TGTGCCTGGAGTTCGGGAAGCGCAGATACGCAGTATTTT
CDR3 protein: CAWSSGSADTQYF

clone size: NA
V gene: TRBV19
J gene: TRBJ1-5
D gene: NA
CDR3 DNA: TGTGCCAGTAAGGGGGTCCCGGACCAGCCCCAGCATTTT
CDR3 protein: CASKGVPDQPQHF

clone size: once
V gene: TRBV30
J gene: TRBJ2-2
D gene: NA
CDR3 DNA: TGTGCCAGCAAGCGTCCGAACACCGGGGAGCTGTTTTTT
CDR3 protein: CASKRPNTGELFF

clone size: NA
V gene: TRBV7-8
J gene: TRBJ2-7
D gene: TRBD2
CDR3 DNA: TGTGCCAGCAGCACCCGGGACTACTCCTACGAGCAGTACTTC
CDR3 protein: CASSTRDYSYEQYF